Each of the 25 T cell receptor beta chains below was sequenced from the same sample in a study of post-analysis software for immune sequencing data. Regarding the study as a whole: Roughly five TRBV segments were more frequent in patients than controls; TRBV5-6, TRBV5-1 and TRBV20-1 belonged to this group.

Their recognized antigens are unknown. Built from TCR beta cDNA, the libraries had unique molecular identifiers in them. TCRdb reprocessed the PCR reads via MiXCR and lists one record per CDR3 protein. The table shows 350,000 to 500,000 distinct CDR3 sequences, with over 30% occurring only once. The sample comprised blood. All receptors derive from a girl aged 2-10 years with multiple sclerosis.

The V call is TRBV21-1, the J call TRBJ2-1; TRBD2, the table's D call, lacks a check against the DNA. TRBV21-1 has pseudogene status. There are 22 residues in the CDR3. In DNA form, the CDR3 reads TGTGCCAGCAGCAAACGTGGGCTGAGGGAAACTAGCGGGCCTAGCTCCTACAATGAGCAGTTCTTC. Translation: CASSKRGLRETSGPSSYNEQFF.

In its sample, this clonotype was seen a few times. This chain connects TRBV4-1 to TRBJ1-2; D is unclear. V gave up 4 bases and J gave up 5 bases, with 8 bases separating them. Germline V gene sequence: CDR1 MGHRA, CDR2 YSYEKL. The CDR3 runs to 12 residues. CDR3 loop: CASSPGEYGYTF. In DNA form, the CDR3 reads TGCGCCAGCAGCCCCGGGGAATATGGCTACACCTTC.

The chain links TRBV5-1 to TRBJ1-2; no clear D gene. CDR1 is SGHRS and CDR2 is YFSETQ in the germline V gene. V was pared by 4 bases and J by 8 bases, with 21 bases between. The CDR3 is made up of 15 amino acids. Written as DNA, the CDR3 is TGCGCCAGCAGCCTCCTAAGAGAAGATGGAAAAGGCTACACCTTC. This encodes CASSLLREDGKGYTF.

A word on this clonotype: A read error may produce the germline difference seen at one junction end. The chain carries TRBV29-1 and TRBJ2-3, with 7 bases aligning to TRBD1. Germline V CDR1 and CDR2: SQVTM, ANQGSEA. CDR3 length: 14 residues. The DNA for the CDR3 is TGCAGCGTCCCACGACAGGGTCTCACAGACACGCAGTATTTT. This gives the protein CSVPRQGLTDTQYF.

The chain employs TRBV24-1 and TRBJ2-5; a weak D match, TRBD1 (5 bases). In germline, CDR1 is KGHDR, CDR2 SFDVKD. The CDR3 has 14 amino acids. The V and J ends lost 4 bases and 0 bases respectively, with 8 bases between them. The CDR3 reads CATSEGPNQETQYF. For the CDR3, the DNA is TGTGCCACCAGTGAGGGGCCCAACCAAGAGACCCAGTACTTC.

Only a few counts were recorded for this clonotype. This chain joins TRBV6-6 and TRBJ2-7; 13 bases map to TRBD2. With V trimmed by 6 bases and J by 3 bases, 8 bases remained unmatched. Germline V lookup: CDR1 MNHNY, CDR2 SVGAGI (reference sequence). CDR3 length: 16 amino acids. The CDR3 nucleotides are TGTGCCAGCAGGTGGACTAGCGGGAGTATCGACTACGAGCAGTACTTC. Its translation is CASRWTSGSIDYEQYF.

The rearrangement joins TRBV29-1 to TRBJ1-3; D perhaps matches TRBD1 (5 bases). Between the trimmed V and J ends, which lost 7 bases and 2 bases, there was a span of 9 bases. This CDR3 region has 12 residues. Germline CDR1 is SQVTM and CDR2 is ANQGSEA. The CDR3 spells CSAGRTGNTIYF. In DNA form, the CDR3 reads TGCAGCGCGGGACGGACTGGAAACACCATATATTTT. The complete variable domain, with remaining parts taken from reference TRBV29-1 and TRBJ1-3, reads SAVISQKPSRDICQRGTSLTIQCQVDSQVTMMFWYRQQPGQSLTLIATANQGSEATYESGFVIDKFPISRPNLTFSTLTVSNMSPEDSSIYLCSAGRTGNTIYFGEGSWLTVV.

The V and J genes are TRBV24-1 and TRBJ1-1; 7 bases are a match to TRBD1. V was clipped by 5 bases and J by 2 bases; unmatched bases: 4. The CDR3 is 14 residues long. Germline V gene lookup returns CDR1 KGHDR and CDR2 SFDVKD. In DNA form, the CDR3 reads TGTGCCACCAGTGGTAGAGGGGGCAACACTGAAGCTTTCTTT. Translating it yields CATSGRGGNTEAFF.

The chain employs TRBV2 and TRBJ1-5, with 7 bases identical to TRBD1. This CDR3 is 15 amino acids long. J gave up 1 base and V 4 bases, and 4 bases lay outside the gene matches. Germline loops: CDR1 SNHLY, CDR2 FYNNEI. The CDR3 reads CASSGQGSSNQPQHF. CDR3 nucleotide sequence: TGTGCCAGCAGTGGACAGGGAAGCAGCAATCAGCCCCAGCATTTT.

V is TRBV6-6 and J is TRBJ1-1; 8 positions match TRBD1. The CDR3 loop spans 14 amino acids. CDR1 MNHNY and CDR2 SVGAGI come from the germline V gene (reference sequence). The J segment lost 2 bases and the V segment lost 7 bases, leaving 6 bases of the junction unmatched. CDR3 nucleotides: TGTGCCAGCACCTCGGACAGGGTCAACACTGAAGCTTTCTTT. Amino acids: CASTSDRVNTEAFF.

This clonotype has only a few counts. The rearrangement joins TRBV7-2 to TRBJ1-4; 10 nucleotides agree with TRBD1. V shed 5 bases and J 7 bases; nucleotides not matched to a gene: 4. The CDR3 totals 14 residues. Germline assignment: CDR1 SGHTA and CDR2 FQGNSA. The DNA of the CDR3 is TGTGCCAGCAGCGTAGACAGGGGGCTTGAAAAACTGTTTTTT. Its protein is CASSVDRGLEKLFF.

This rearrangement joins TRBV21-1 to TRBJ2-7; the D call in the table, TRBD1, was not verified against the DNA. TRBV21-1 is marked as a pseudogene. CDR3 size: 16 residues. The CDR3 loop reads CASSKHPGLGGYEQYF. Here the CDR3 DNA reads TGTGCCAGCAGCAAGCACCCTGGACTGGGGGGATACGAGCAGTACTTC.

This clonotype was counted only a few times. This sequence joins TRBV7-8 and TRBJ1-5; D gene unclear. CDR1 is SGHVS and CDR2 is FQNEAQ in the germline V gene. The CDR3 sequence is 15 residues long. The V and J ends lost 0 bases and 6 bases respectively, with 12 bases between them. CDR3: CASSLASGPGQPQHF. The CDR3 nucleotides read TGTGCCAGCAGCTTAGCGTCCGGGCCCGGTCAGCCCCAGCATTTT.

CDR3 loop: CASSLSQNTEAFF. The CDR3 DNA reads TGTGCCAGCAGTTTATCGCAGAACACTGAAGCTTTCTTT. The chain is built from TRBV12-3 or TRBV12-4 and TRBJ1-1; D not certain. The length of the CDR3 is 13 residues. V was shortened by 2 bases and J by 1 base, with 5 bases between the two germline ends.

This clonotype was detected only a few times. CDR3 DNA sequence: TGCAGCGTTGAAACGCTAGCGGGAGGAGAGCAGTACTTC. Translated: CSVETLAGGEQYF. This rearrangement joins TRBV29-1 to TRBJ2-5, with 11 bases identical to TRBD2. The germline CDR1 and CDR2 sequences are SQVTM and ANQGSEA. V was pared by 2 bases and J by 11 bases, with 7 bases of the junction left unmatched. This CDR3 contains 13 residues.

The V and J genes are TRBV5-1 and TRBJ2-1, with 11 bases matching TRBD2. Per the germline V gene, CDR1 is SGHRS and CDR2 is YFSETQ. V shed 0 bases and J 8 bases; nucleotides not matched to a gene: 4. This CDR3 is 15 amino acids long. The CDR3 sequence is CASSLVSGGAYEQFF. CDR3 in DNA: TGCGCCAGCAGCTTGGTTAGCGGGGGGGCCTATGAGCAGTTCTTC. Full variable domain (rest looked up from reference TRBV5-1 and TRBJ2-1): KAGVTQTPRYLIKTRGQQVTLSCSPISGHRSVSWYQQTPGQGLQFLFEYFSETQRNKGNFPGRFSGRQFSNSRSEMNVSTLELGDSALYLCASSLVSGGAYEQFFGPGTRLTVL.

The table lists this clonotype with a few counts. The chain couples TRBV4-1 to TRBJ1-2; TRBD1 is a possible D gene (5 bases). Germline-derived CDR1 and CDR2 are MGHRA and YSYEKL. Trimming cost V 3 bases and J 10 bases, with 27 bases left between them. The CDR3 sequence is 17 residues long. The CDR3 DNA reads TGCGCCAGCAGCCAGAGAATATCAGGGACCGTTTCCCTCCTCTACACCTTC. This translates into CASSQRISGTVSLLYTF.

This chain links TRBV4-3 with TRBJ2-1, with 7 bases lining up with TRBD1. The length of the CDR3 is 14 residues. Germline V gene data show CDR1 as LGHNA and CDR2 as YSLEER. Trimming removed 4 bases from V and 8 bases from J; junction bases left unmatched: 8. In nucleotides, the CDR3 is TGCGCCAGCAGCCTCTACAGGGGATGGGATGAGCAGTTCTTC. This gives the protein CASSLYRGWDEQFF.

The chain couples TRBV12-3 or TRBV12-4 to TRBJ2-1; 8 nucleotides match TRBD1. V lost 3 bases and J lost 7; bases outside the gene matches: 8. The CDR3 sequence is 15 residues long. The CDR3 here is CASSFTGGGWNEQFF. The CDR3 DNA follows: TGTGCCAGCAGTTTTACAGGGGGTGGATGGAATGAGCAGTTCTTC.

The chain combines TRBV18 with TRBJ1-1, with D maybe TRBD1 (5 bases). With 3 bases removed from V and 0 bases from J, the gap between germline ends came to 8 bases. In germline, CDR1 is KGHSH, CDR2 LQKENI. The CDR3 is 14 amino acids. CDR3 nucleotides: TGTGCCAGCTCACCCTCGACAGTGAACACTGAAGCTTTCTTT. This gives the protein CASSPSTVNTEAFF.

The rearrangement joins TRBV29-1 to TRBJ2-1; TRBD1 is a possible D gene (6 bases). CDR1 and CDR2 (germline): SQVTM, ANQGSEA. Deletions cut 6 bases from V and 4 bases from J, with 16 bases between. The CDR3 consists of 14 residues. In DNA form, the CDR3 reads TGCAGCGTGCGCAGGGCGACAGGATACAATGAGCAGTTCTTC. Its translation is CSVRRATGYNEQFF.

The rearrangement uses TRBV12-3 or TRBV12-4 and TRBJ1-6, with D maybe TRBD1 (6 bases). The CDR3 is made up of 14 amino acids. V shed 4 bases and J shed 10 bases, with 14 bases lying between them. The CDR3 is CASSWAGDRSPLHF. CDR3 in DNA: TGTGCCAGCAGTTGGGCAGGGGATAGGTCACCCCTCCACTTT.

This clonotype turned up a few times. The chain recombines TRBV6-6 with TRBJ2-7, with 8 bases identical to TRBD1. This CDR3 contains 14 residues. CDR1 MNHNY and CDR2 SVGAGI come from the germline V gene (reference sequence). V shed 6 bases and J 5 bases; nucleotides not matched to a gene: 9. The DNA for the CDR3 is TGTGCCAGCAGGATAGGACAGGGCGGGAACGAGCAGTACTTC. It translates to CASRIGQGGNEQYF.

This clonotype was seen a handful of times. The chain uses TRBV11-2 and TRBJ2-5, with D possibly called TRBD1 or TRBD2 (5 bases each). Germline assignment: CDR1 SGHAT and CDR2 FQNNGV. The CDR3 runs to 16 residues. V was clipped by 5 bases and J by 2 bases, with 18 bases between them. The CDR3 nucleotides are TGTGCCAGCAGCCCCCGGGACGGGGATATTCAAGAGACCCAGTACTTC. Amino acids: CASSPRDGDIQETQYF.

This clonotype came up a few times. The chain is built from TRBV28 and TRBJ2-5, with TRBD1 matching 7 bases. The CDR3 sequence is 16 residues long. The ends lost 1 base at V and 5 bases at J; junction bases unmatched: 10. Germline V lookup: CDR1 MDHEN, CDR2 SYDVKM. This chain's CDR3 is CASSLFRGLMVETQYF. In nucleotides, the CDR3 is TGTGCCAGCAGTTTATTTAGGGGGCTAATGGTGGAGACCCAGTACTTC.